This T cell receptor (beta chain) is drawn from a study of cytomegalovirus exposure and HLA in healthy donors. The overall study: The 120 or so validation repertoires used a platform that matched the one used for the 550 to 800 first-cohort repertoires, as a later analysis reported. Findings of the study overall: The TCR clusters that emerged in the first cohort tended, a later analysis found, to co-occur in the 95 to 150 validation repertoires. The study designated 150 to 200 TCR beta chains cytomegalovirus-associated. In vitro testing confirmed a few CMV-associated chains as specific for CMV antigens.

This CDR3 spans 11 amino acids. Deletions cut 3 bases from V and 5 bases from J, with 6 bases between. Per germline, CDR1 DFQATT and CDR2 SNEGSKA (reference sequence). In the case of this clone: Its antigen is currently unknown.

Measured with immunoSEQ multiplex PCR; TCRdb has only the in-frame clones, and not every one. Of about 110,000 clones in the sample, about 85% were seen once. This TCR derives from a young woman in good health and CMV-seropositive. Sequencing was performed on PBMCs. This chain joins TRBV20-1 and TRBJ2-3, with D perhaps matching TRBD2 (5 bases). The CDR3 protein is CSASREDTQYF. For the CDR3, the DNA is TGCAGTGCTAGTCGGGAAGATACGCAGTATTTT.